Each of the 9 T cell receptor beta chains below was sequenced from the same sample in a study of blood T cells in healthy people across ages. A second 7 to 11 cycle PCR used barcoded and J-beta primers. TCRdb used MiXCR to reprocess the 5' RACE reads, holding one entry per CDR3 protein. The data show 800,000 to 1,000,000 distinct CDR3 sequences, around 46% seen once. Sequences were obtained from blood. The receptors derive from a young man in good health.

J is TRBJ2-5 and V is TRBV20-1, with 9 bases lining up with TRBD1. Germline V gene data show CDR1 as DFQATT and CDR2 as SNEGSKA (reference sequence). CDR3 length equals 14 residues. V gave up 5 bases and J gave up 5 bases; unmatched junction bases: 9. The DNA for the CDR3 is TGCAGTGCTCCGGGACAGGGTCTTGGGGAGACCCAGTACTTC. The encoded protein is CSAPGQGLGETQYF.

This clonotype was found many times. This chain connects TRBV27 to TRBJ2-7; 8 bases agree with TRBD2. This CDR3 region has 15 residues. Trimming cost V 5 bases and J 3 bases; bases outside gene matches: 9. CDR1 MNHEY and CDR2 SMNVEV come from the germline V gene (reference sequence). CDR3 sequence reads: CASSPLAGSRYEQYF. CDR3 in DNA: TGTGCCAGCAGTCCATTAGCGGGGTCGCGCTACGAGCAGTACTTC.

This clonotype was found a few times. The J gene is TRBJ2-1, the V gene TRBV7-8, with 10 bases matching TRBD2. This CDR3 comprises 17 residues. The germline V gene encodes CDR1 SGHVS and CDR2 FQNEAQ. Unmatched junction bases numbered 11, after V lost 4 bases and J lost 5 bases. The CDR3 here is CASSSLWTSGWDNEQFF. The CDR3 bases are TGTGCCAGCAGCTCTCTTTGGACTAGCGGCTGGGACAATGAGCAGTTCTTC.

V usage is TRBV2 and J usage is TRBJ2-7, with 7 positions matching TRBD1. Germline values: CDR1 SNHLY, CDR2 FYNNEI. The CDR3 loop spans 17 amino acids. Trimming cost V 3 bases and J 6 bases; bases outside gene matches: 17. The CDR3 here is CASSESQLGTVVTEQYF. CDR3 in DNA: TGTGCCAGCAGTGAGAGTCAGTTGGGGACAGTCGTAACCGAGCAGTACTTC.

There are a few counts of this clonotype. The J gene is TRBJ2-7, the V gene TRBV5-1, with a weak D call TRBD1 (6 bases). Trimming left V 4 bases short and J 3 bases short, with 11 bases between. Germline assignment: CDR1 SGHRS and CDR2 YFSETQ. The CDR3 contains 13 residues. DNA for the CDR3: TGCGCCAGCAGCGCCCTACAGGGCTACGAGCAGTACTTC. It yields the protein CASSALQGYEQYF. Filled out from reference TRBV5-1 and TRBJ2-7, the complete variable domain reads KAGVTQTPRYLIKTRGQQVTLSCSPISGHRSVSWYQQTPGQGLQFLFEYFSETQRNKGNFPGRFSGRQFSNSRSEMNVSTLELGDSALYLCASSALQGYEQYFGPGTRLTVT.

The gene calls are TRBV18 and TRBJ2-3; D is undetermined. The CDR3 is made up of 13 amino acids. From germline, CDR1 is KGHSH and CDR2 LQKENI. V was trimmed by 1 base and J by 6 bases, leaving 8 bases between them. CDR3: CASSPQSMDTQYF. CDR3 DNA sequence: TGTGCCAGCTCACCACAGAGTATGGATACGCAGTATTTT.

This clonotype was counted once. This chain joins TRBV6-5 and TRBJ1-2; TRBD1 aligns across 7 bases. The germline gives CDR1 MNHEY, CDR2 SVGAGI. V shed 3 bases and J 3 bases; nucleotides not matched to a gene: 7. The CDR3 extends over 15 amino acids. In DNA, the CDR3 is TGTGCCAGCAGTTATCTCAGGGGGTTCGACTATGGCTACACCTTC. Its protein product is CASSYLRGFDYGYTF.

This clonotype was detected only a few times. The chain couples TRBV14 to TRBJ1-2; D gene uncertain. The V and J ends lost 4 bases and 4 bases respectively, with 10 bases between them. The CDR3 runs 13 residues. Germline loops: CDR1 SGHDN, CDR2 FVKESK. DNA for the CDR3: TGTGCCAGCAGCCCTGTTACCGTCTATGGCTACACCTTC. Amino acids: CASSPVTVYGYTF.

V and J are TRBV20-1 and TRBJ1-5; 8 bases fit TRBD1. Looked up from germline, CDR1 is DFQATT and CDR2 is SNEGSKA (reference sequence). The V and J ends lost 6 bases and 2 bases, in that order; junction bases with no gene match: 9. The CDR3 loop spans 15 amino acids. Here the CDR3 reads CSARTGRIGNQPQHF. CDR3 nucleotide sequence: TGCAGTGCCCGGACAGGGAGGATCGGCAATCAGCCCCAGCATTTT.